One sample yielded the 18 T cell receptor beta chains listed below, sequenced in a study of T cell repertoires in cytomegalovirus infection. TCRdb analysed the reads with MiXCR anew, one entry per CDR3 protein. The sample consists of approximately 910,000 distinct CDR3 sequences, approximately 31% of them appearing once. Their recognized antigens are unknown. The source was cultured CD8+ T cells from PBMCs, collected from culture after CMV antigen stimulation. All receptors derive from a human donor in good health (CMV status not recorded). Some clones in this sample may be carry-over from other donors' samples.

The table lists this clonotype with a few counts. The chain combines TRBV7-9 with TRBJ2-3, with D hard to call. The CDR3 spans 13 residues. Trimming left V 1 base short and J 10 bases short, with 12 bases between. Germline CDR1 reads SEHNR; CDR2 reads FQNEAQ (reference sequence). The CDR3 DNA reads TGTGCCAGCAGCTTAGAGGACCTTTGGGCGCAGTATTTT. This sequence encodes CASSLEDLWAQYF.

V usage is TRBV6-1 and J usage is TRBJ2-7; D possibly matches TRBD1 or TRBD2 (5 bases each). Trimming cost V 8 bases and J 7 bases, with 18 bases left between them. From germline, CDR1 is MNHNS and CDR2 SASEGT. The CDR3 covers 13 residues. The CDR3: CASAPGPVGEQYF. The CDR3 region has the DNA TGTGCCAGCGCTCCGGGGCCAGTGGGGGAGCAGTACTTC.

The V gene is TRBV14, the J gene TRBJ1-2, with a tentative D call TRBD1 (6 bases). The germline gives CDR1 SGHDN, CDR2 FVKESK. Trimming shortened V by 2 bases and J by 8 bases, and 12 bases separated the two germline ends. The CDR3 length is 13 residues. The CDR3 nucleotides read TGTGCCAGCAGCCAATACAGGGTGTGGGGCTACACCTTC. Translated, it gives CASSQYRVWGYTF. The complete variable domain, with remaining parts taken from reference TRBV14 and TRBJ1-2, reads EAGVTQFPSHSVIEKGQTVTLRCDPISGHDNLYWYRRVMGKEIKFLLHFVKESKQDESGMPNNRFLAERTGGTYSTLKVQPAELEDSGVYFCASSQYRVWGYTFGSGTRLTVV.

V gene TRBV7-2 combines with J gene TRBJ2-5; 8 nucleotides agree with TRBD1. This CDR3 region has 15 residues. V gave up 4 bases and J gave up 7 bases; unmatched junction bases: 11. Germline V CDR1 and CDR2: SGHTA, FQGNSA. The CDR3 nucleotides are TGTGCCAGCAGCTCCGACAGGGGTTTTCTCGGGACCCAGTACTTC. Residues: CASSSDRGFLGTQYF.

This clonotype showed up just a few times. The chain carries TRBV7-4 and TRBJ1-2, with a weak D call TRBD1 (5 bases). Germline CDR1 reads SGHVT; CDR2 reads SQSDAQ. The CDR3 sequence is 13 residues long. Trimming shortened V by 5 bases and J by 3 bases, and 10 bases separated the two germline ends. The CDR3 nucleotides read TGTGCCAGCAGCCCAGACAGATACTATGGCTACACCTTC. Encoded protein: CASSPDRYYGYTF.

This CDR3 reads CASSLTGGGGNEQFF. DNA for the CDR3: TGTGCCAGCAGCTTAACCGGGGGAGGTGGCAATGAGCAGTTCTTC. V usage is TRBV7-3 and J usage is TRBJ2-1, with D perhaps matching TRBD2 (6 bases). This CDR3 region has 15 residues. V lost 0 bases, J lost 6 bases, and 12 bases lay in between. Germline CDR1 reads SGHTA; CDR2 reads FQGTGA.

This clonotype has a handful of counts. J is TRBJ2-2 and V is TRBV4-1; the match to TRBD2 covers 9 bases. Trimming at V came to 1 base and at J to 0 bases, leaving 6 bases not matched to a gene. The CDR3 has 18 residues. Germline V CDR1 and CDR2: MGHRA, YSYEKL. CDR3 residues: CASSQVSAGGPNTGELFF. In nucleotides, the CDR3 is TGCGCCAGCAGCCAAGTGTCAGCGGGGGGACCGAACACCGGGGAGCTGTTTTTT.

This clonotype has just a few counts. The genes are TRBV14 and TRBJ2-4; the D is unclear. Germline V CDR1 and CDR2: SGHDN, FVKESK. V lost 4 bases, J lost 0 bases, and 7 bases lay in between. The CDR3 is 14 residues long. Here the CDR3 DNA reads TGTGCCAGCAGCCCGACGGTAGCCAAAAACATTCAGTACTTC. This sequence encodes CASSPTVAKNIQYF.

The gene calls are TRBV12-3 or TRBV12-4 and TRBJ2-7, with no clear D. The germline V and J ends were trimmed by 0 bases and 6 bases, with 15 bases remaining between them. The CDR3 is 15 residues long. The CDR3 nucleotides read TGTGCCAGCAGTTTAGCAAGAGTGAGTGAGTGCGAGCAGTACGTC. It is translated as CASSLARVSECEQYV.

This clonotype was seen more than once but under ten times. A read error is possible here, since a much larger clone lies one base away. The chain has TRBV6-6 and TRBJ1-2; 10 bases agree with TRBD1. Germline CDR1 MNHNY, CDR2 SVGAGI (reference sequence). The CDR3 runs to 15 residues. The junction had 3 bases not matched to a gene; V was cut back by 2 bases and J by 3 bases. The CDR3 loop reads CASSYDGTGDYGYTF. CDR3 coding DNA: TGTGCCAGCAGTTACGACGGGACAGGGGACTATGGCTACACCTTC.

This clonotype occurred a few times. The CDR3 nucleotides read TGTGCCACGTACGGAGGCAATGAGCAGTTCTTC. This gives the protein CATYGGNEQFF. The chain is built from TRBV6-2 or TRBV6-3 and TRBJ2-1; a weak D match, TRBD2 (5 bases). V was clipped by 10 bases and J by 6 bases, with 10 bases between them. CDR1 is MNHEY, CDR2 SVGEGT, per germline. This CDR3 region has 11 residues.

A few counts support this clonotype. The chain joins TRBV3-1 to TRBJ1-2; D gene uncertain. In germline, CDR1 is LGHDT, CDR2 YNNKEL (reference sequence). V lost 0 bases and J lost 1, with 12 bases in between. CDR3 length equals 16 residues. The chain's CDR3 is CASSQDPSGVNYGYTF. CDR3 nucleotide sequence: TGTGCCAGCAGCCAAGATCCCAGCGGGGTTAACTATGGCTACACCTTC.

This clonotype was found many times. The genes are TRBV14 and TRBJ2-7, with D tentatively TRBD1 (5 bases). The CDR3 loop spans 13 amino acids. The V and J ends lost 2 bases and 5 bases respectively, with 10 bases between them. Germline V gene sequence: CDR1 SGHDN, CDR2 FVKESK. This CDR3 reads CASSQREGDEQYF. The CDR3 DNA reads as TGTGCCAGCAGCCAAAGGGAAGGGGACGAGCAGTACTTC.

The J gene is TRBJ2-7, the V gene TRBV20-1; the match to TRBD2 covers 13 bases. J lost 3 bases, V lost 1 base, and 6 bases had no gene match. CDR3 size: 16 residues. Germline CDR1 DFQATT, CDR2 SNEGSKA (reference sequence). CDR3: CSARARLAGGYYEQYV. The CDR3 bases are TGCAGTGCTAGAGCCCGACTAGCGGGGGGCTACTACGAGCAGTACGTC.

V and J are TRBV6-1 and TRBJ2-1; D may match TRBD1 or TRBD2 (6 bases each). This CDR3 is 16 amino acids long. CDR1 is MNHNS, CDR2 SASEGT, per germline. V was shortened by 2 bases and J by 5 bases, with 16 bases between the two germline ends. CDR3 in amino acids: CASSETVGGINNEQFF. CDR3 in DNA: TGTGCCAGCAGTGAAACGGTGGGGGGCATAAACAATGAGCAGTTCTTC.

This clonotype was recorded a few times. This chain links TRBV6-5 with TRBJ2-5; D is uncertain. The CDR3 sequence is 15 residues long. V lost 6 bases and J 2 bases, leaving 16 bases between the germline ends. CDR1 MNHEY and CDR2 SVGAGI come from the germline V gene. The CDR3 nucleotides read TGTGCCAGCAGAACTGAAGGACCGTCACAAGAGACCCAGTACTTC. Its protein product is CASRTEGPSQETQYF.

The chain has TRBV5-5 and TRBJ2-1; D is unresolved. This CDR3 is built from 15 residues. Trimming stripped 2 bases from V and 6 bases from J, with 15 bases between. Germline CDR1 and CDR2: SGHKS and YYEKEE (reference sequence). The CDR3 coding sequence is TGTGCCAGCAGCTTCGACCCATTCGTTGGCAATGAGCAGTTCTTC. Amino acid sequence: CASSFDPFVGNEQFF.

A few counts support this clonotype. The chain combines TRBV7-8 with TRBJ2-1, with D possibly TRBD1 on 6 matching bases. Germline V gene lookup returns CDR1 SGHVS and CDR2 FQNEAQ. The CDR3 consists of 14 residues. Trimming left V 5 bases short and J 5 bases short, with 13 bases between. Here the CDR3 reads CASSLTQGNNEQFF. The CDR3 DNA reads TGTGCCAGCAGCCTTACTCAGGGGAACAATGAGCAGTTCTTC.